This T cell receptor beta chain derives from a study of cytomegalovirus exposure and HLA in healthy donors. Whole-study context: There were 90 million to 140 million unique TCR beta sequences, drawn from about 180 million T cells, in an earlier analysis. Overall study results and limits: A highly shared variant cluster was judged a likely technical artifact.

Remarks on this clone: Its antigen remains unknown.

The CDR3 runs 16 residues. V shed 2 bases and J 4 bases; nucleotides not matched to a gene: 11. Germline values: CDR1 SGHTA, CDR2 FQGNSA. PCR used 60 Vbeta primers and 13 Jbeta primers. The protocol was immunoSEQ multiplex PCR, while the TCRdb copy is restricted to in-frame clones and leaves out a portion. Here the sample spans around 95,000 clones, approximately 80% being singletons. This TCR derives from a man younger than 40 in good health and CMV-seropositive. V gene TRBV7-2 combines with J gene TRBJ2-7; 7 nucleotides agree with TRBD2. Material for sequencing was PBMCs. The CDR3: CASSLSGREYSYEQYF. The CDR3 coding sequence is TGTGCCAGCAGCTTATCGGGGCGGGAGTATTCGTACGAGCAGTACTTC.